This TCR beta chain was sequenced during a study of T cells after somatic rescue of genetic block (dated by TCRdb to about 2020). About the full investigation: What the study looked at was long-term robustness, specifically in a T-cell system that came about through somatic rescue of a genetic block in T-cell development.

The library was obtained by the immunoSEQ multiplex PCR assay. TCRdb holds this immuneACCESS table with in-frame rearrangements only. Some clones are missing; in checked studies, unresolved V genes explain under half, and the rest has no known cause. The sample data list about 68,000 clones, and about 90% of these were observed just once. Of the sample, about 3% falls within the top ten clones. In the case of this clone: The clone's antigen remains unknown. Within one base of it there is no much larger clone, and no base qualities were kept.

The receptor was derived from a man aged 40-49 years. Sequenced input: peripheral blood mononuclear cells (PBMCs).

The nucleotide sequence is given as TGTGCCAGCAGCCCCGGGACCGCTAATGAAAAACTGTTTTTT. Its translation reads: CASSPGTANEKLFF. The chain uses TRBV7-6 and TRBJ1-4, and TRBD1 may be the D gene, going by 5 matching bases. V is shortened by 5 bases, J by 3 bases, and the region joining them spans 10 bases. For CDR1 and CDR2, the germline V gene lists SGHVS and FNYEAQ. Taken from cysteine to phenylalanine, the CDR3 has 14 residues. The CDR3 DNA has 42 bases and is translated from base 1.